A selection of T cell receptor beta chains follows, all from one sample in a study of Ad26.COV2.S vaccination and SARS-CoV-2 variants. Sequencing used immunoSEQ multiplex PCR; TCRdb keeps in-frame clones, though not all of them. In the table there are about 470,000 clones, 80% to 95% of which are singletons. This material consisted of peripheral blood, taken in a trial of Ad26.COV2.S vaccine versus placebo. The receptors derive from a person aged 18-60 years who received the Ad26.COV2.S COVID-19 vaccine or a placebo. CDR3s leave out the opening cysteine and the closing phenylalanine or tryptophan.

V	CDR3
TRBV7-2	ASSLVQGAPETQY
TRBV28	ASSLRGAIEAF
TRBV5-4	ASSQGGTVQETQY
TRBV10-3	ATRGTSGSAYEQY
TRBV7-6	ASSPPTRGSSGNTIY
TRBV9	ASSVVSWGDTGELF
TRBV4-3	ASSQGWGSNNEQF
TRBV7-8	ASSLYDGYGYT
TRBV29-1	SHDRESYNEQF
TRBV6-2/TRBV6-3	ASTPLAGIPYEQY
TRBV12-3/TRBV12-4	ASSTGSGEKLF
TRBV15	ATGWRGETQY
TRBV11-3	ASSLGNSVNEQF
TRBV3-1/TRBV3-2	ASSHRQAVDGYT
TRBV7-9	ASSPTGYEQY
TRBV5-5	ASSRFGRGTEAF
TRBV18	ASSRGTGKNTGELF
TRBV28	ASDGTNEKLF
TRBV5-4	ASSSWTSGRGQETQY
TRBV9	ASSVGRGSTDTQY
TRBV18	ASSQGTSSYEQY
TRBV27	ASSWTSGITGELF